This TCR beta chain came from a study of cytomegalovirus exposure and HLA in healthy donors. Study as a whole: In a previous analysis, 117 million unique TCR beta sequences were found from 170 million or so T cells. General study points: Researchers reported in a later analysis that a missense DCLRE1C variant was tied to TCR beta V- and J-gene trimming. The listing of about 150 TCR beta chains classed them as cytomegalovirus-associated.

The PCR had 60 Vbeta and 13 Jbeta primers. Generated by immunoSEQ multiplex PCR, the TCRdb table keeps only in-frame clones and is missing some. The table records under 200,000 clones, about 80% of them present only once. On this clone itself: The antigen remains unidentified. One end of the junction does not line up with germline, which may come from a read error.

The receptor was derived from a woman aged 45-60 years in good health and CMV-seronegative. Specimen: PBMCs.

CDR3 protein: CAIGTSDNGQFF. The CDR3 nucleotides read TGTGCCATCGGAACTAGCGACAATGGGCAGTTCTTC. The rearrangement joins TRBV6-5 to TRBJ2-1, with 7 bases fitting TRBD2. The germline V gene encodes CDR1 MNHEY and CDR2 SVGAGI. This CDR3 has 12 residues.